This entry lists 29 T cell receptor beta chains sequenced from one sample in a study of shared clonotypes between healthy human individuals. The table came from immunoSEQ multiplex PCR; TCRdb's copy has only in-frame clones and leaves some out. This table has over 2 million clones, 90% to 95% appearing once. The sequenced sample was naive CD4+ T cells sorted from blood. Specified subset: CD45RA+ positively selected. Receptors were obtained from a man younger than 30 in good health.

V and J are TRBV6-6 and TRBJ1-5; D is uncertain. This CDR3 is 13 amino acids long. Trimming took 7 bases from V and 1 from J, leaving 8 bases between them. Germline V gene sequence: CDR1 MNHNY, CDR2 SVGAGI (reference sequence). CDR3 DNA sequence: TGTGCCAGCACGGAAGGAAGCAATCAGCCCCAGCATTTT. It specifies CASTEGSNQPQHF.

The genes are TRBV6-5 and TRBJ2-7; no definite D call. CDR3 length: 16 residues. V lost 0 bases and J lost 0, with 12 bases in between. Germline CDR1 reads MNHEY; CDR2 reads SVGAGI. CDR3 region: CASSYSRTDSSYEQYF. In nucleotides, the CDR3 is TGTGCCAGCAGTTACTCTAGGACCGATAGCTCCTACGAGCAGTACTTC.

This chain connects TRBV11-2 to TRBJ1-2; D is uncertain. Trimming shortened V by 0 bases and J by 2 bases, and 7 bases separated the two germline ends. The CDR3 is 14 residues long. Germline values: CDR1 SGHAT, CDR2 FQNNGV. CDR3 region: CASSLEHENYGYTF. The CDR3 bases are TGTGCCAGCAGCTTAGAACACGAAAACTATGGCTACACCTTC.

V usage is TRBV5-1 and J usage is TRBJ1-6; 8 nucleotides line up with TRBD1. The CDR3 is 15 amino acids. Germline V lookup: CDR1 SGHRS, CDR2 YFSETQ. The V gene end was trimmed by 0 bases and the J gene end by 8 bases; junction bases not matched to a gene: 4. CDR3 sequence reads: CASSLDGTGDSPLHF. The CDR3 DNA sequence: TGCGCCAGCAGCTTGGATGGGACAGGAGATTCACCCCTCCACTTT.

The chain joins TRBV7-2 to TRBJ1-1, with D uncertain. The CDR3 has 16 residues. The germline gives CDR1 SGHTA, CDR2 FQGNSA. V was clipped by 1 base and J by 1 base, with 13 bases between them. The CDR3: CASSLGVLHGNTEAFF. CDR3 nucleotides: TGTGCCAGCAGCTTAGGGGTCTTACACGGGAACACTGAAGCTTTCTTT. The variable domain in full, completed from reference TRBV7-2 and TRBJ1-1, reads GAGVSQSPSNKVTEKGKDVELRCDPISGHTALYWYRQSLGQGLEFLIYFQGNSAPDKSGLPSDRFSAERTGGSVSTLTIQRTQQEDSAVYLCASSLGVLHGNTEAFFGQGTRLTVV.

The V gene is TRBV7-2, the J gene TRBJ2-1; D is perhaps TRBD1 or TRBD2 (5 bases each). V was clipped by 1 base and J by 3 bases, with 16 bases between them. CDR1 and CDR2 (germline): SGHTA, FQGNSA. The CDR3 length is 17 residues. The CDR3 nucleotides read TGTGCCAGCAGCTTAGGGGACGGGGTCACGGGCTACAATGAGCAGTTCTTC. This translates into CASSLGDGVTGYNEQFF.

The gene calls are TRBV5-1 and TRBJ1-5; 7 bases fit TRBD1. V trimming: 0 bases; J trimming: 8 bases; junction bases outside the gene matches: 8. This CDR3 spans 15 amino acids. Germline CDR1 reads SGHRS; CDR2 reads YFSETQ. The CDR3 loop reads CASSLVGGLAEPQHF. The CDR3 DNA is TGCGCCAGCAGCTTGGTAGGGGGCCTTGCTGAGCCCCAGCATTTT.

V gene TRBV2 combines with J gene TRBJ1-1; the D is unclear. The germline CDR1 and CDR2 sequences are SNHLY and FYNNEI. The V and J ends lost 7 bases and 1 base respectively, with 10 bases between them. CDR3 length equals 13 residues. The CDR3 nucleotides are TGTGCCAGCACTAAGGACGGGAACACTGAAGCTTTCTTT. It specifies CASTKDGNTEAFF.

The rearrangement joins TRBV7-9 to TRBJ1-3; D call uncertain. Germline V gene sequence: CDR1 SEHNR, CDR2 FQNEAQ (reference sequence). Trimming took 5 bases from V and 0 from J, leaving 8 bases between them. The CDR3 is made up of 14 amino acids. CDR3 loop: CASSIESSGNTIYF. CDR3 in DNA: TGTGCCAGCAGCATAGAGTCCTCTGGAAACACCATATATTTT.

The V and J genes are TRBV5-1 and TRBJ2-3; perhaps TRBD2 as D (6 bases). This CDR3 comprises 18 residues. The V end lost 4 bases, the J end lost 0 bases, and 21 bases lay between the germline ends. From germline, CDR1 is SGHRS and CDR2 YFSETQ. The DNA for the CDR3 is TGCGCCAGCAGCATACGCAACCCTAGCGCTCGTAGCACAGATACGCAGTATTTT. Encoded protein: CASSIRNPSARSTDTQYF.

Concerning this clone itself: This same CDR3 is encoded by further DNA sequences in the sample. The rearrangement links TRBV19 to TRBJ1-5, with D perhaps TRBD1 (5 bases). Germline-derived CDR1 and CDR2 are LNHDA and SQIVND (reference sequence). The V end was cut by 5 bases, the J end by 3 bases, with 14 bases between. CDR3 length: 15 residues. The CDR3 here is CASSPGTGYNQPQHF. The CDR3 DNA follows: TGTGCCAGTAGTCCCGGCACAGGTTACAATCAGCCCCAGCATTTT.

On this clone: A much larger clone differs from this one at a single base, so this may be a read error. The rearrangement uses TRBV9 and TRBJ2-7; 11 bases are a match to TRBD1. The CDR3 length is 15 residues. Germline assignment: CDR1 SGDLS and CDR2 YYNGEE. The V gene end was trimmed by 4 bases and the J gene end by 3 bases; junction bases not matched to a gene: 6. This chain's CDR3 is CASSTTGTGGYEQYF. The CDR3 DNA is TGTGCCAGCAGCACAACCGGGACAGGGGGCTACGAGCAGTACTTC.

The rearrangement uses TRBV7-2 and TRBJ2-3; a possible D gene is TRBD2 (6 bases). Germline values: CDR1 SGHTA, CDR2 FQGNSA. The V end was cut by 8 bases, the J end by 4 bases, with 16 bases between. The CDR3 totals 14 residues. The CDR3 loop reads CASFRGRRSDTQYF. CDR3 sequence (DNA): TGTGCCAGCTTTAGAGGGAGGAGGTCAGATACGCAGTATTTT.

The chain uses TRBV25-1 and TRBJ2-5, with TRBD1 identical over 9 bases. Losses at the gene ends were 9 bases for V and 1 base for J; bases not matched to a gene: 3. In germline, CDR1 is MGHDK, CDR2 SYGVNS. The CDR3 runs 13 residues. In nucleotides, the CDR3 is TGTGCCAGTCGGGACAGGGCCCAAGAGACCCAGTACTTC. Translation gives CASRDRAQETQYF.

The chain joins TRBV28 to TRBJ2-7, with 10 bases matching TRBD1. The CDR3 is 14 residues long. Germline V CDR1 and CDR2: MDHEN, SYDVKM. V lost 3 bases, J lost 6 bases, and 5 bases stayed unmatched. The CDR3 region is CASSFWDRGLEQYF. The CDR3 coding sequence is TGTGCCAGCAGTTTCTGGGACAGGGGACTCGAGCAGTACTTC.

On this clone itself: The missing conserved phenylalanine or tryptophan at the end of this CDR3 makes a read error likely. Because the CDR3's place on the DNA is in doubt, the DNA is left out and the CDR3 is given as listed by TCRdb. The chain joins TRBV6-8 to TRBJ1-6; the DNA was not compared with TRBD1, the D call given in the table. CDR1 is MNHGY and CDR2 is SAAAGT in the germline V gene. The CDR3 has 11 residues if both end residues are counted. CDR3: CASSYLGTGQS.

This clone has just one count. The V and J genes are TRBV18 and TRBJ2-3, with unresolved D. Germline V gene data show CDR1 as KGHSH and CDR2 as LQKENI. Trimming stripped 0 bases from V and 4 bases from J, with 11 bases between. The CDR3 is made up of 15 amino acids. CDR3 bases: TGTGCCAGCTCACCACCATATATAGGCGCAGATACGCAGTATTTT. This translates into CASSPPYIGADTQYF.

The chain carries TRBV27 and TRBJ2-3; no definite D call. Looked up from germline, CDR1 is MNHEY and CDR2 is SMNVEV (reference sequence). The CDR3 runs to 14 residues. The V and J ends lost 2 bases and 5 bases respectively, with 11 bases between them. This chain's CDR3 is CASSLRRAEDTQYF. The CDR3 bases are TGTGCCAGCAGTTTACGAAGGGCTGAAGATACGCAGTATTTT.

V usage is TRBV7-3 and J usage is TRBJ2-1; the D gene is possibly TRBD2 (5 bases). This CDR3 is built from 13 residues. With 2 bases removed from V and 9 bases from J, the gap between germline ends came to 11 bases. Looked up from germline, CDR1 is SGHTA and CDR2 is FQGTGA. As DNA, the CDR3 is TGTGCCAGCAGCTTAGAGGGAGTGGGTGAGCAGTTCTTC. It encodes CASSLEGVGEQFF.

This chain uses TRBV4-3 with TRBJ2-3; D possibly corresponds to TRBD2 (6 bases). CDR3 length equals 15 residues. With 0 bases removed from V and 5 bases from J, the gap between germline ends came to 12 bases. Germline CDR1 and CDR2: LGHNA and YSLEER. The chain's CDR3 is CASSQDPVGGDTQYF. The CDR3 DNA reads TGCGCCAGCAGCCAAGATCCTGTGGGGGGAGATACGCAGTATTTT.

The count of this clone is one. J is TRBJ1-1 and V is TRBV30, with 7 bases that match TRBD1. Germline loops: CDR1 GTSNPN, CDR2 SVGIG (reference sequence). There are 14 residues in the CDR3. V lost 5 bases to trimming and J lost 1 base; unmatched junction nucleotides: 7. The chain's CDR3 is CAWSRQGPNTEAFF. For the CDR3, the DNA is TGTGCCTGGTCCCGACAGGGCCCGAACACTGAAGCTTTCTTT.

This rearrangement joins TRBV7-2 to TRBJ2-7; D remains unclear. Trimming removed 5 bases at V and 2 bases at J, with 13 bases between. The CDR3 has 14 residues. Looked up from germline, CDR1 is SGHTA and CDR2 is FQGNSA. The chain's CDR3 is CASSKADGPYEQYF. The CDR3 DNA sequence: TGTGCCAGCAGCAAGGCCGACGGACCCTACGAGCAGTACTTC.

The chain carries TRBV30 and TRBJ1-6; 7 bases are shared with TRBD1. CDR3 length: 18 amino acids. V dropped 0 bases and J dropped 6; count of bases not matched to a gene: 14. Germline V CDR1 and CDR2: GTSNPN, SVGIG (reference sequence). The CDR3, as DNA: TGTGCCTGGAGTGTGGTCGGACAGGATTTAGGGACTAATTCACCCCTCCACTTT. Translated: CAWSVVGQDLGTNSPLHF.

The V gene is TRBV5-1, the J gene TRBJ2-5; D uncertain. The germline gives CDR1 SGHRS, CDR2 YFSETQ. V dropped 1 base and J dropped 2 bases, with 15 bases sitting between them. The CDR3 has 16 residues. CDR3 amino acids: CASSLSITPAQETQYF. Written as DNA, the CDR3 is TGCGCCAGCAGCTTGTCTATCACCCCGGCACAAGAGACCCAGTACTTC.

The chain combines TRBV18 with TRBJ1-1; tentatively, D is TRBD1 (5 bases). Deletions cut 1 base from V and 10 bases from J, with 13 bases between. Germline assignment: CDR1 KGHSH and CDR2 LQKENI. The CDR3 is 13 amino acids. CDR3 DNA sequence: TGTGCCAGCTCACCACACCCAGGGCAATTAGCTTTCTTT. This gives the protein CASSPHPGQLAFF.

The chain employs TRBV5-1 and TRBJ2-5; possibly TRBD1 for D (7 bases). This CDR3 is 17 amino acids long. Germline CDR1 is SGHRS and CDR2 is YFSETQ. Trimming pared 0 bases from V and 0 bases from J, leaving 15 bases between. Here the CDR3 DNA reads TGCGCCAGCAGCTTGGGACAGGGAGGTGGTTACCAAGAGACCCAGTACTTC. Its translation is CASSLGQGGGYQETQYF.

This clone has just one count. V is TRBV7-9 and J is TRBJ2-7, with a weak D call TRBD1 (6 bases). CDR1 SEHNR and CDR2 FQNEAQ come from the germline V gene (reference sequence). The CDR3 has 16 amino acids. The germline V and J ends were trimmed by 10 bases and 3 bases, with 25 bases remaining between them. The CDR3 loop reads CAISAYSPTQGYEQYF. CDR3 DNA sequence: TGTGCCATCTCTGCTTATTCCCCGACACAGGGCTACGAGCAGTACTTC.

This clone was observed many times. The chain links TRBV7-6 to TRBJ1-1, with no clear D. The CDR3 is 14 amino acids. Trimming stripped 2 bases from V and 3 bases from J, with 10 bases between. The germline CDR1 and CDR2 sequences are SGHVS and FNYEAQ. This CDR3 reads CASSLSGTDTEAFF. CDR3 sequence (DNA): TGTGCCAGCAGCTTATCGGGTACCGACACTGAAGCTTTCTTT.

The rearrangement uses TRBV28 and TRBJ2-1; D unclear. This CDR3 contains 11 residues. Germline values: CDR1 MDHEN, CDR2 SYDVKM. V lost 4 bases, J lost 8 bases, and 6 bases lay in between. The CDR3 coding sequence is TGTGCCAGCAGTTCTCGGGATGAGCAGTTCTTC. Amino acids: CASSSRDEQFF.